This T cell receptor beta chain was documented in a study of Tregs in tolerant kidney transplant recipients. Broader study findings: Tregs expanded with activated donor B cells seemed most donor-specific.

In regard to this clone: No antigen is known for it.

This CDR3 is 15 amino acids long. Germline CDR1 is MDHEN and CDR2 is SYDVKM. V trimming: 6 bases; J trimming: 4 bases; junction bases outside the gene matches: 9. The protocol was immunoSEQ multiplex PCR, while the TCRdb copy is restricted to in-frame clones and leaves out a portion. The sample has approximately 30,000 clones; 70% to 85% are singletons. J is TRBJ1-5 and V is TRBV28; the match to TRBD1 covers 7 bases. This TCR came from a human donor in good health. Sequenced: Tregs from blood cultured with allogeneic cells. CDR3 loop: CASSFGQAENQPQHF. The CDR3 DNA reads as TGTGCCAGCAGCTTCGGACAGGCGGAAAATCAGCCCCAGCATTTT. Together with reference TRBV28 and TRBJ1-5, the CDR3 gives the full variable domain: DVKVTQSSRYLVKRTGEKVFLECVQDMDHENMFWYRQDPGLGLRLIYFSYDVKMKEKGDIPEGYSVSREKKERFSLILESASTNQTSMYLCASSFGQAENQPQHFGDGTRLSIL.